What follows are 2 T cell receptor beta chains derived from one specimen sequenced in a study of T cell repertoires in cytomegalovirus infection. TCRdb reanalysed the reads using MiXCR and keeps one entry per CDR3 protein. The repertoire consists of approximately 200,000 distinct CDR3 sequences, with about 23% occurring once and the leading ten covering about 18%. Sequenced input: CD8+ T cells from PBMCs. The receptors stem from a human donor in good health (CMV status not recorded). Some clones in this sample may be carry-over from other donors' samples.

V usage is TRBV4-2 and J usage is TRBJ2-1; D gene unclear. Germline loops: CDR1 LGHNA, CDR2 YNFKEQ. This CDR3 comprises 14 residues. V was pared by 1 base and J by 10 bases, with 14 bases between. The CDR3 DNA follows: TGTGCCAGCAGCCAAGGCCCTAGTCCTCTGGAGCAGTTCTTC. Its translation is CASSQGPSPLEQFF.

This clonotype has more than one count but fewer than ten. V gene TRBV7-2 combines with J gene TRBJ1-4; D uncertain. Between the trimmed V and J ends, which lost 3 bases and 8 bases, there was a span of 7 bases. Germline CDR1 reads SGHTA; CDR2 reads FQGNSA. This CDR3 is built from 12 residues. CDR3 nucleotides: TGTGCCAGCAGCTTTACGGGCGAAAAACTGTTTTTT. It translates to CASSFTGEKLFF. The full variable domain, in which reference TRBV7-2 and TRBJ1-4 provide the parts outside the CDR3, is GAGVSQSPSNKVTEKGKDVELRCDPISGHTALYWYRQSLGQGLEFLIYFQGNSAPDKSGLPSDRFSAERTGGSVSTLTIQRTQQEDSAVYLCASSFTGEKLFFGSGTQLSVL.